The 13 T cell receptor beta chains given below trace back to one sample, sequenced in a study of blood T cell repertoires in COVID-19 (dated by TCRdb to between 2020 and 2021). Libraries were constructed by the immunoSEQ multiplex PCR assay. This is the immuneACCESS table as TCRdb keeps it, with only in-frame sequences that have V and J called. A part of the clones is gone; compared with another copy, unresolved V genes explain less than half, and the rest is unexplained. This sample is represented by roughly 230,000 clones; 82% of them were singletons. The ten largest account for about 3.7% of the sample. The material sequenced was PBMCs or T cells enriched from blood (not recorded which). These receptors were obtained from a woman aged 60-75 years who had recovered from COVID-19.

At least ten counts were recorded for this clone. The V gene is TRBV5-4, the J gene TRBJ1-2; TRBD1 might be the D (6 bases). Trimming took off 0 bases at V and 4 bases at J, with 10 bases between the two ends. The CDR3 has 14 amino acids. The germline V gene encodes CDR1 SGHNT and CDR2 YYREEE (reference sequence). CDR3 protein: CASSLDIGGYGYTF. Here the CDR3 DNA reads TGTGCCAGCAGCTTGGACATAGGGGGCTATGGCTACACCTTC.

This chain links TRBV7-6 with TRBJ2-7; D is uncertain. There are 12 residues in the CDR3. V shed 5 bases and J shed 3 bases, with 8 bases lying between them. Germline CDR1 is SGHVS and CDR2 is FNYEAQ. This CDR3 is CASSDLVYEQYF. The CDR3 DNA reads TGTGCCAGCAGCGACTTGGTCTACGAGCAGTACTTC.

The J gene is TRBJ2-1, the V gene TRBV11-1; weak D call: TRBD1 (5 bases). Deletions cut 6 bases from V and 10 bases from J, with 10 bases between. CDR1 is SGHAT, CDR2 FQDESV, per germline (reference sequence). This CDR3 has 11 residues. This CDR3 reads CASRAQGEQFF. The CDR3 DNA follows: TGTGCCAGCAGGGCGCAGGGAGAGCAGTTCTTC.

The J gene is TRBJ1-5, the V gene TRBV9, with 7 positions matching TRBD1. V gave up 4 bases and J gave up 9 bases; unmatched junction bases: 10. The CDR3 consists of 14 residues. Germline V gene lookup returns CDR1 SGDLS and CDR2 YYNGEE. The CDR3 loop is CASSPGQARWPQHF. The CDR3 DNA is TGTGCCAGCAGCCCAGGACAGGCGAGGTGGCCCCAGCATTTT.

This clone turned up a few times. The V gene is TRBV19, the J gene TRBJ1-2; 7 nucleotides align to TRBD1. In germline, CDR1 is LNHDA, CDR2 SQIVND (reference sequence). The CDR3 length is 15 residues. V was clipped by 5 bases and J by 5 bases; unmatched bases: 11. The CDR3 nucleotides read TGTGCCAGTAGTCCTCGAACAGGGGATAGGTATGGCTACACCTTC. Translation gives CASSPRTGDRYGYTF.

This chain connects TRBV11-1 to TRBJ2-3; perhaps TRBD2 as D (6 bases). Germline V gene data show CDR1 as SGHAT and CDR2 as FQDESV (reference sequence). V was shortened by 7 bases and J by 1 base, with 12 bases between the two germline ends. The CDR3 contains 14 residues. The CDR3 DNA sequence: TGTGCCAGCAACCCGGGACTTGGCACAGATACGCAGTATTTT. This sequence encodes CASNPGLGTDTQYF.

The rearrangement links TRBV5-1 to TRBJ1-1; possibly TRBD1 for D (5 bases). Germline lookup yields CDR1 SGHRS and CDR2 YFSETQ. Trimming took 1 base from V and 2 from J, leaving 12 bases between them. CDR3 length: 15 amino acids. The CDR3 sequence is CASSLLGGTNTEAFF. In nucleotides, the CDR3 is TGCGCCAGCAGCTTGTTAGGAGGGACTAACACTGAAGCTTTCTTT.

V gene TRBV5-1 combines with J gene TRBJ1-4; 10 bases are shared with TRBD1. Losses at the gene ends were 4 bases for V and 8 bases for J; bases not matched to a gene: 14. Germline CDR1 reads SGHRS; CDR2 reads YFSETQ. The CDR3 has 17 residues. CDR3: CASSASGTGAGGEKLFF. CDR3 coding DNA: TGCGCCAGCAGCGCCTCCGGGACAGGGGCAGGGGGGGAAAAACTGTTTTTT.

This clone was counted a single time. The chain carries TRBV7-2 and TRBJ1-2, with a weak D call TRBD1 (5 bases). V was pared by 1 base and J by 7 bases, with 10 bases between. CDR1 is SGHTA, CDR2 FQGNSA, per germline. The CDR3 extends over 13 amino acids. CDR3 nucleotides: TGTGCCAGCAGCTTAGACAGGCACTGTGGCTACACCTTC. Its translation: CASSLDRHCGYTF.

The chain recombines TRBV4-3 with TRBJ2-1, with D possibly matching TRBD1 (5 bases). Germline V gene lookup returns CDR1 LGHNA and CDR2 YSLEER. This CDR3 has 15 amino acids. V lost 2 bases and J lost 6, with 14 bases in between. CDR3 nucleotides: TGCGCCAGCAGCCAACTTATAGGGGAAGTCAATGAGCAGTTCTTC. Its translation: CASSQLIGEVNEQFF.

This clone was counted a single time. The CDR3 sequence is CASSPSSGSRTGELFF. CDR3 coding DNA: TGTGCCAGCAGCCCATCTAGCGGGAGCCGTACCGGGGAGCTGTTTTTT. This sequence joins TRBV7-2 and TRBJ2-2; 10 bases map to TRBD2. CDR3 size: 16 residues. Germline V gene data show CDR1 as SGHTA and CDR2 as FQGNSA. Trimming cost V 5 bases and J 5 bases; bases outside gene matches: 8.

The chain employs TRBV2 and TRBJ1-1, with TRBD1 matching 7 bases. This CDR3 is 13 amino acids long. Germline values: CDR1 SNHLY, CDR2 FYNNEI. The trim removed 2 bases at V and 7 bases at J, leaving 4 bases unmatched. This chain's CDR3 is CASSERGRVEAFF. DNA of the CDR3: TGTGCCAGCAGTGAAAGGGGGCGGGTTGAAGCTTTCTTT.

The gene calls are TRBV7-2 and TRBJ2-5; D is perhaps TRBD2 (6 bases). Trimming shortened V by 0 bases and J by 7 bases, and 12 bases separated the two germline ends. The length of the CDR3 is 14 residues. Germline CDR1 reads SGHTA; CDR2 reads FQGNSA. In DNA form, the CDR3 reads TGTGCCAGCAGCTTAGCCGGGGGAATGATGACCCAGTACTTC. Translating it yields CASSLAGGMMTQYF.